This TCR beta chain was sequenced during a study of technical replicates of blood from a few donors (dated by TCRdb to 2016 to 2017). About this clone: Its binding antigen is unknown. No much larger clone exists at a distance of one base, and base qualities are not known.

Library creation used the immunoSEQ multiplex PCR assay. Sourced from immuneACCESS, this table was stored by TCRdb with only in-frame sequences that have V and J called. A share of the clones is absent; for the studies checked, an unresolved V gene accounts for under half, and the remainder has no known explanation. The sample profile shows under 85,000 clones; 85% to 95% of them were found once. The ten largest clonotypes hold approximately 0.35% of the sample. The germline V gene (reference sequence) sets CDR1 to SEHNR and CDR2 to FQNEAQ. Its CDR3 holds 13 amino acids, cysteine through phenylalanine. Only the CDR3 DNA is retained, 39 bases long and in frame from the first base. The V end loses 5 bases and the J end loses 0 bases, and a stretch of 7 bases separates them.

Here the chain combines TRBV7-9 and TRBJ1-1; the D gene is not confidently resolved. Material: T cells isolated from PBMCs. The TCR comes from a human donor in good health. The nucleotides read TGTGCCAGCAGCGGTAACTTGAACACTGAAGCTTTCTTT. This yields the protein CASSGNLNTEAFF.